This entry is about one TCR beta chain. Its antigen target is currently unknown. The record has no base qualities; no much larger clone is one base away. The sample comes from a study of blood T cell repertoires in COVID-19 (dated by TCRdb to about 2020). About the study as a whole: Collaborator samples came from the United States, Italy and Spain and covered acute and convalescent phases of COVID-19. The material from the prospective study consisted of cDNA or gDNA derived from T cells, B-cell-depleted T cells, or PBMCs. Subjects who had been exposed to COVID-19, were actively infected with it, or had recovered from it provided the deeply sampled blood TCRbeta repertoires that made up the dataset. The repertoires were made available in a free public database intended to serve as a resource for research on the immune response to SARS-CoV-2. Samples came from the ongoing ImmuneRACE study (first 160 participants) plus 1,254 subjects from 6 global collaborators. The sample metadata nearly always contained a de-identified subject ID, COVID-19 status, age in years and sex. Where HLA class I and class II types were available, the types were taken from metadata supplied by the sample provider, not from assay-based typing. Here is what the overall study found, with its caveats: The amount of clinical and demographic metadata varied by source and participant and was provided uncurated.

Collaborating institutions collected whole blood in K2EDTA tubes following their own protocols. For TCRbeta analysis, collaborator samples were shipped as frozen whole blood, as isolated PBMCs, or as DNA extracted from either sample type. V is reduced by 3 bases and J by 1 base, leaving a spacing of 12 bases between them. The CDR3 sequence holds 15 residues, the cysteine and phenylalanine included. Only the CDR3 part of the read is kept: 45 bases, read in frame from the first base. According to the germline V gene, CDR1 reads KGHSH and CDR2 reads LQKENI. The immunoSEQ Assay, a bias-controlled multiplex PCR, was used to amplify TCRbeta CDR3 regions from genomic DNA. Processing in the source paper ran as follows. The number of nucleated cells in each sample was estimated from the amplification of reference gene primers within the assay. To quantify the absolute abundance of each unique TCRbeta CDR3 rearrangement, sequence reads were collapsed and filtered. Productive Simpson clonality was computed per sample as the square root of Simpson's diversity index over productive rearrangements. The clones in this table, taken by TCRdb from immuneACCESS, are in-frame only. Not every clone is retained; where verified, under half of the shortfall comes from an unresolved V gene, and the cause of the rest is unknown. That table supplies the V and J calls and clone size; D and trimming were determined from the DNA. The sample table records a few hundred thousand clones; around 86% of these occur just once. Of the sample, 3% to 3.5% falls within the top ten clones.

The chain uses TRBV18 and TRBJ2-5; TRBD1 is a possible D gene, resting on 5 matching bases. Source material: peripheral blood. This TCR was sampled from a man aged 55 to 70 with acute or convalescent COVID-19. The CDR3 sequence is CASSPQAGLQETQYF. The DNA reads as follows: TGTGCCAGCTCACCGCAAGCAGGGCTCCAAGAGACCCAGTACTTC.